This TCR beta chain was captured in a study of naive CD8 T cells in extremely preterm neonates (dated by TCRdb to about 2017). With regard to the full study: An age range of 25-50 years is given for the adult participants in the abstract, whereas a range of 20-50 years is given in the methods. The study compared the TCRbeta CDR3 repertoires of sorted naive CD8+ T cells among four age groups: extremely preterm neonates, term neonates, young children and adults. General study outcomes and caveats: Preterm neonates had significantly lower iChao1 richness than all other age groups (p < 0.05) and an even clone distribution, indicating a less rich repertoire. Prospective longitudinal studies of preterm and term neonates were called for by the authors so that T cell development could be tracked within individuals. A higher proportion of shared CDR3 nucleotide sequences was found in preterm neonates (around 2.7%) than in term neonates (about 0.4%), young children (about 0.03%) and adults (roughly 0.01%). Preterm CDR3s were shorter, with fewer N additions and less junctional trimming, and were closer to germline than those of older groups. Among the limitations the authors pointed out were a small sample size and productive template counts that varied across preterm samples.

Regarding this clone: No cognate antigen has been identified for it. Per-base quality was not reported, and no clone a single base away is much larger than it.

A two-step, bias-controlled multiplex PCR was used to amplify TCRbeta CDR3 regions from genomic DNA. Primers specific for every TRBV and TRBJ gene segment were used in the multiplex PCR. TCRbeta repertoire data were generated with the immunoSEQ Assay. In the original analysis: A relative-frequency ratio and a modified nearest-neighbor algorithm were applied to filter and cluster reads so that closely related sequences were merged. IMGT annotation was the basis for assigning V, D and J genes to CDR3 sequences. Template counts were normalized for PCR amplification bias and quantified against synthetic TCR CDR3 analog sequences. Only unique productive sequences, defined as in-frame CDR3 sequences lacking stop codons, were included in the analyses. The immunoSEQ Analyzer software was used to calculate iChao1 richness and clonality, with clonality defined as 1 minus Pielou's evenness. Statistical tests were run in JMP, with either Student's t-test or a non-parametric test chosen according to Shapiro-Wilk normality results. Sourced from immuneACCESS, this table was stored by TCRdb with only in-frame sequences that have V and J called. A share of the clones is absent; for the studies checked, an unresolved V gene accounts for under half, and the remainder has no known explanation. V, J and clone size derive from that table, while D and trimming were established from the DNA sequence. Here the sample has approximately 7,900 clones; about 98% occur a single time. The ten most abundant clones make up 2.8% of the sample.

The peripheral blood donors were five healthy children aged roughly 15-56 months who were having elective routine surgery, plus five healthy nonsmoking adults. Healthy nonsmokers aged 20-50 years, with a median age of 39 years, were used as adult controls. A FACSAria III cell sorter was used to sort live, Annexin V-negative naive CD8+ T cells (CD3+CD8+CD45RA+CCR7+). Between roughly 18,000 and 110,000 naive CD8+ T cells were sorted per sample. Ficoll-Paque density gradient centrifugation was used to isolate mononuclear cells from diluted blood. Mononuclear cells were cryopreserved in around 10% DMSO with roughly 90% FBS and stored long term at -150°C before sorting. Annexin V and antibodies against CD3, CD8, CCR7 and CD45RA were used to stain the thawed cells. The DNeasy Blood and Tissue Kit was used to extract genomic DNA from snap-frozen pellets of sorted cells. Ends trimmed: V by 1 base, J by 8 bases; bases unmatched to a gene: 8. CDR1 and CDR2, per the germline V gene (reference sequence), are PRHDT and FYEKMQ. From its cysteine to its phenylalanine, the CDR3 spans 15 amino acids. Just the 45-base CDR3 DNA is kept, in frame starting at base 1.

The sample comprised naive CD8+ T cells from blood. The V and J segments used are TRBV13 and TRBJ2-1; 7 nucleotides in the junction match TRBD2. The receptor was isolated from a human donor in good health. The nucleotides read TGTGCCAGCAGCTTAGCGATGGCGGGAGAACATGAGCAGTTCTTC. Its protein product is CASSLAMAGEHEQFF.